These 20 T cell receptor beta chains were sequenced from one sample in a study of blood T cell repertoires in COVID-19 (dated by TCRdb to 2019 to 2021). Library method: the immunoSEQ multiplex PCR assay. Imported from immuneACCESS, the table was reduced by TCRdb to in-frame sequences with V and J called. These copies leave out some clones; in studies compared against another copy, an unresolved V gene accounts for under half, and the cause of the remainder is not known. The sample yields approximately 170,000 clones; around four fifths were counted once. The top ten constitute about 3.5% of the sample. Sequenced material: PBMCs or T cells enriched from blood (not recorded which). All receptors derive from a woman aged 45-65 years in a cohort exposed to, infected with or recovered from COVID-19 (not recorded which).

This clone appeared a few times. The V call is TRBV27, the J call TRBJ2-3, with D uncertain. CDR1 is MNHEY and CDR2 is SMNVEV in the germline V gene (reference sequence). The CDR3 is 14 residues long. V was pared by 4 bases and J by 5 bases, with 13 bases between. The CDR3 sequence: CASSSASAEDTQYF. CDR3 sequence (DNA): TGTGCCAGCAGTTCCGCCTCGGCGGAAGATACGCAGTATTTT.

The rearrangement uses TRBV19 and TRBJ2-1; TRBD1 might be the D (7 bases). Trimming stripped 2 bases from V and 8 bases from J, with 16 bases between. The germline gives CDR1 LNHDA, CDR2 SQIVND (reference sequence). The CDR3 sequence is 15 residues long. The CDR3 here is CASSILRQGGDEQFF. The CDR3 DNA reads TGTGCCAGTAGTATACTCCGACAGGGCGGGGATGAGCAGTTCTTC.

The V call is TRBV18, the J call TRBJ1-5; 11 bases align to TRBD1. Per germline, CDR1 KGHSH and CDR2 LQKENI. With 1 base clipped from V and 2 bases from J, the junction kept 7 bases outside the gene matches. The CDR3 is made up of 18 amino acids. The CDR3 region has the DNA TGTGCCAGCTCACCACAAGGACAGGGGGCTCTGGGCAATCAGCCCCAGCATTTT. Amino acid sequence: CASSPQGQGALGNQPQHF.

This clone was seen more than once but under ten times. J is TRBJ2-7 and V is TRBV29-1; D ambiguous. V lost 6 bases to trimming and J lost 9 bases, with 15 bases between them. The CDR3 contains 11 residues. CDR1 and CDR2 (germline): SQVTM, ANQGSEA. DNA for the CDR3: TGCAGCGTCGGGTCCCAATTGGCGCAGTACTTC. This translates into CSVGSQLAQYF.

The chain couples TRBV4-1 to TRBJ2-1, with 9 bases fitting TRBD1. The CDR3 consists of 17 residues. Germline V lookup: CDR1 MGHRA, CDR2 YSYEKL. V was pared by 0 bases and J by 5 bases, with 8 bases of the junction left unmatched. CDR3 in amino acids: CASSQDFGQGFDNEQFF. The CDR3 region has the DNA TGCGCCAGCAGCCAAGACTTCGGACAGGGGTTTGACAATGAGCAGTTCTTC.

The chain carries TRBV30 and TRBJ2-2; no reliable D call. CDR3 length: 17 amino acids. CDR1 is GTSNPN and CDR2 is SVGIG in the germline V gene (reference sequence). The V end lost 4 bases, the J end lost 2 bases, and 20 bases lay between the germline ends. The CDR3 loop reads CAWNFGTASGNTGELFF. CDR3 DNA sequence: TGTGCCTGGAATTTTGGAACAGCTTCTGGCAACACCGGGGAGCTGTTTTTT.

The chain is built from TRBV3-1 (or the pseudogene TRBV3-2) and TRBJ1-4, with D tentatively TRBD1 (6 bases). The germline V gene encodes CDR1 LGHDT and CDR2 YNNKEL (reference sequence). V dropped 2 bases and J dropped 8 bases, with 12 bases sitting between them. The CDR3 is made up of 14 amino acids. The CDR3 protein is CASSQRTVGEKLFF. The CDR3 region has the DNA TGTGCCAGCAGCCAAAGGACAGTGGGGGAAAAACTGTTTTTT.

The chain combines TRBV7-8 with TRBJ2-2; no clear D. CDR1 and CDR2 (germline): SGHVS, FQNEAQ. The CDR3 is 15 amino acids. V was trimmed by 1 base and J by 6 bases, leaving 12 bases between them. The CDR3 spells CASSLGPELSGELFF. CDR3 DNA sequence: TGTGCCAGCAGCTTAGGACCGGAGCTGTCCGGGGAGCTGTTTTTT.

The chain recombines TRBV7-3 with TRBJ1-6; D possibly corresponds to TRBD1 (6 bases). The germline gives CDR1 SGHTA, CDR2 FQGTGA. Trimming cost V 1 base and J 7 bases, with 11 bases left between them. The CDR3 length is 15 residues. This CDR3 is CASSLSPGVNSPLHF. In DNA, the CDR3 is TGTGCCAGCAGCTTAAGTCCAGGGGTAAATTCACCCCTCCACTTT.

The chain recombines TRBV15 with TRBJ2-6; TRBD1 matches 8 bases. Losses at the gene ends were 2 bases for V and 0 bases for J; bases not matched to a gene: 9. Germline CDR1 and CDR2: LNHNV and YYDKDF (reference sequence). CDR3 length: 19 residues. The CDR3 region is CATSRPPGQETSGANVLTF. CDR3 nucleotide sequence: TGTGCCACCAGCAGACCCCCGGGACAGGAGACCTCTGGGGCCAACGTCCTGACTTTC.

This clone appeared once. The rearrangement uses TRBV7-9 and TRBJ2-5; 10 bases are a match to TRBD1. The CDR3 loop spans 19 amino acids. Germline V gives CDR1 SEHNR, CDR2 FQNEAQ (reference sequence). V gave up 5 bases and J gave up 1 base; unmatched junction bases: 16. CDR3 loop: CASSPPAPMTGGPQETQYF. In DNA, the CDR3 is TGTGCCAGCAGCCCCCCTGCCCCAATGACAGGGGGCCCCCAAGAGACCCAGTACTTC.

This rearrangement joins TRBV6-1 to TRBJ2-3, with D perhaps matching TRBD2 (5 bases). CDR3 size: 15 residues. Trimming cost V 3 bases and J 6 bases, with 16 bases left between them. CDR1 and CDR2 from the germline V gene are MNHNS and SASEGT. CDR3 in amino acids: CASSDSGVRADTQYF. In DNA form, the CDR3 reads TGTGCCAGCAGTGATTCCGGGGTAAGAGCCGATACGCAGTATTTT.

This rearrangement joins TRBV5-4 to TRBJ2-3; no firm D call. The germline V gene has CDR1 SGHNT and CDR2 YYREEE (reference sequence). CDR3 size: 13 residues. V was clipped by 1 base and J by 6 bases, with 9 bases between them. CDR3 DNA sequence: TGTGCCAGCAGCTTGACCCCTAGGGATACGCAGTATTTT. Translation: CASSLTPRDTQYF.

V gene TRBV21-1 combines with J gene TRBJ1-1. TRBV21-1 is a pseudogene segment. CDR3 size: 14 residues. The CDR3 spells CASSKDDGDTEAFF. Here the CDR3 DNA reads TGTGCCAGCAGCAAAGATGACGGGGACACTGAAGCTTTCTTT.

V and J are TRBV14 and TRBJ2-5, with D maybe TRBD2 (5 bases). V was pared by 0 bases and J by 7 bases, with 6 bases between. Germline-derived CDR1 and CDR2 are SGHDN and FVKESK. The CDR3 sequence is 12 residues long. The CDR3 bases are TGTGCCAGCAGCCAAGAGGCGGGGACCCAGTACTTC. Translated, it gives CASSQEAGTQYF. Supplemented by reference TRBV14 and TRBJ2-5, the full variable domain reads EAGVTQFPSHSVIEKGQTVTLRCDPISGHDNLYWYRRVMGKEIKFLLHFVKESKQDESGMPNNRFLAERTGGTYSTLKVQPAELEDSGVYFCASSQEAGTQYFGPGTRLLVL.

The rearrangement joins TRBV5-4 to TRBJ2-5; TRBD2 matches at 8 bases. The CDR3 runs 13 residues. Germline loops: CDR1 SGHNT, CDR2 YYREEE (reference sequence). V lost 5 bases and J lost 7; bases outside the gene matches: 7. CDR3 coding DNA: TGTGCCAGCAGACCGGGACTAGTGGGGACCCAGTACTTC. As protein: CASRPGLVGTQYF.

The V and J genes are TRBV6-2 or TRBV6-3 and TRBJ2-7; 7 positions agree with TRBD1. Germline-derived CDR1 and CDR2 are MNHEY and SVGEGT. With 6 bases clipped from V and 4 bases from J, the junction kept 9 bases outside the gene matches. The CDR3 length is 14 residues. CDR3 region: CASSFPLTGYEQYF. The CDR3 bases are TGTGCCAGCAGCTTCCCTCTGACAGGGTACGAGCAGTACTTC.

This clone turned up a few times. This chain uses TRBV3-1 (or the pseudogene TRBV3-2) with TRBJ1-6, with D tentatively TRBD1 (5 bases). This CDR3 is built from 14 residues. Looked up from germline, CDR1 is LGHDT and CDR2 is YNNKEL (reference sequence). Trimming stripped 4 bases from V and 10 bases from J, with 14 bases between. This chain's CDR3 is CASSLSTGDSPLHF. In nucleotides, the CDR3 is TGTGCCAGCAGCCTGTCTACAGGAGACTCACCCCTCCACTTT.

The chain uses TRBV5-1 and TRBJ2-1; no firm D call. V lost 1 base and J lost 2, with 13 bases in between. The CDR3 covers 16 residues. Germline CDR1 reads SGHRS; CDR2 reads YFSETQ. The CDR3 spells CASSLTELGTYNEQFF. The DNA for the CDR3 is TGCGCCAGCAGCTTGACAGAACTTGGTACCTACAATGAGCAGTTCTTC.

With regard to this clone: One junction end does not reproduce the germline sequence, and a read error may be involved. The chain couples TRBV15 to TRBJ2-1; 7 nucleotides agree with TRBD1. The CDR3 sequence is 15 residues long. The V gene's germline CDR1 is LNHNV and CDR2 YYDKDF (reference sequence). CDR3 nucleotide sequence: TGTGCCACCAGCCGAGACCGGGACAGAGACAATGAGCAGTTCTTC. The encoded protein is CATSRDRDRDNEQFF.